This TCR beta chain was found in a study of graft-versus-host responses after intestinal transplantation. TCRdb keeps only in-frame clones here, not all; method: immunoSEQ multiplex PCR. The sample has 60,000 or so clones, around nine tenths seen once; the top ten hold roughly 2.7%. From germline, CDR1 is SEHNR and CDR2 FQNEAQ (reference sequence). The CDR3 consists of 15 residues. V lost 5 bases, J lost 1 base, and 14 bases lay in between. This specimen consisted of PBMCs, obtained roughly 120 days after intestinal transplantation. This TCR came from a human patient who received an intestinal transplant, so some T cells may come from the graft donor. The chain couples TRBV7-9 to TRBJ1-1, with D hard to call. The CDR3 sequence is CASSPKWTANTEAFF. In nucleotides, the CDR3 is TGTGCCAGCAGCCCGAAATGGACGGCGAACACTGAAGCTTTCTTT.